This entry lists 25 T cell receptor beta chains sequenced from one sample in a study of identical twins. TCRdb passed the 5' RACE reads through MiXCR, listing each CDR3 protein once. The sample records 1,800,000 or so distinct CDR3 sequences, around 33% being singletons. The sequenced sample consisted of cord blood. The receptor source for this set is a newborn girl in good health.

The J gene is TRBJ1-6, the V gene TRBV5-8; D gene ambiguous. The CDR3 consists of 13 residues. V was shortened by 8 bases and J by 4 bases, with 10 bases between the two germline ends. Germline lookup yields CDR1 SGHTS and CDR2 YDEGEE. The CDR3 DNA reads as TGTGCCAGTCCCGAGGGATATAATTCACCCCTCCACTTT. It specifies CASPEGYNSPLHF.

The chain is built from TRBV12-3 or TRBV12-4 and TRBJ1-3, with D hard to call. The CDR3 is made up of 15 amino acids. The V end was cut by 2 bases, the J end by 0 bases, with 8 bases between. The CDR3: CASSLQGHSGNTIYF. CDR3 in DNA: TGTGCCAGCAGTTTACAAGGTCACTCTGGAAACACCATATATTTT.

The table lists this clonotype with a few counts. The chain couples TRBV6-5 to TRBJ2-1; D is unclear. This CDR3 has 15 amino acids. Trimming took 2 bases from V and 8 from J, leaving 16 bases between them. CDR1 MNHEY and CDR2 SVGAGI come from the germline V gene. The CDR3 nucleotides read TGTGCCAGCAGTTACAGGCTCCCAAGTAGGGATGAGCAGTTCTTC. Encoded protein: CASSYRLPSRDEQFF.

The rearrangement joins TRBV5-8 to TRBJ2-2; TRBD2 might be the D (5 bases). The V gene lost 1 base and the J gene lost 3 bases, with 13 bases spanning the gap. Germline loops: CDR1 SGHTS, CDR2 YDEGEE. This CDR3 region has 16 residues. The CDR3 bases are TGTGCCAGCAGCTTGCACACGGGGATTGACACCGGGGAGCTGTTTTTT. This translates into CASSLHTGIDTGELFF.

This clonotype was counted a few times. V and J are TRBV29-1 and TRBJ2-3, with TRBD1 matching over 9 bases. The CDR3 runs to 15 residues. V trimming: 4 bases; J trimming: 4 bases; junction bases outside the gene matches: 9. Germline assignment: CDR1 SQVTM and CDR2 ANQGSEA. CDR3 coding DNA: TGCAGCGTTGTTGGGGGGACAGGGAAGTCAGATACGCAGTATTTT. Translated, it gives CSVVGGTGKSDTQYF.

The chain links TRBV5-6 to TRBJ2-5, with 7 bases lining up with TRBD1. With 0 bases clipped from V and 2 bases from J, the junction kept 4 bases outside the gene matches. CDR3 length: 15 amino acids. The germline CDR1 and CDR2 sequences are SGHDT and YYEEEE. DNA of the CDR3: TGTGCCAGCAGCTTGGGGACAGGTTTGCAAGAGACCCAGTACTTC. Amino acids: CASSLGTGLQETQYF.

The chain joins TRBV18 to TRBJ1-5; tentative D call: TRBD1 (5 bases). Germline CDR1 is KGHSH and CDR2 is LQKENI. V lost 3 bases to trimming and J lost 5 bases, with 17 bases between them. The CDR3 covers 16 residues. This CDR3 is CASSPSFGTWDQPQHF. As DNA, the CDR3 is TGTGCCAGCTCACCGAGCTTTGGGACTTGGGATCAGCCCCAGCATTTT. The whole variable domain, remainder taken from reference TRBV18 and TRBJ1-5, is NAGVMQNPRHLVRRRGQEARLRCSPMKGHSHVYWYRQLPEEGLKFMVYLQKENIIDESGMPKERFSAEFPKEGPSILRIQQVVRGDSAAYFCASSPSFGTWDQPQHFGDGTRLSIL.

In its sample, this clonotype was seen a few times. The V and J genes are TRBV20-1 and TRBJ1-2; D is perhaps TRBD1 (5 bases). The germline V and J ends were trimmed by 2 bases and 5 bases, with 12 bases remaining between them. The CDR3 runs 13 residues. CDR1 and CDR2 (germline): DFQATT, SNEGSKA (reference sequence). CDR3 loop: CSARRIEGYGYTF. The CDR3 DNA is TGCAGTGCTAGACGTATAGAGGGGTATGGCTACACCTTC.

The CDR3 protein is CASSLQNYNEQFF. The DNA for the CDR3 is TGTGCCAGCAGTTTACAAAACTACAATGAGCAGTTCTTC. V and J are TRBV28 and TRBJ2-1; D is unresolved. V was trimmed by 2 bases and J by 3 bases, leaving 5 bases between them. Germline V gene sequence: CDR1 MDHEN, CDR2 SYDVKM. CDR3 length equals 13 residues.

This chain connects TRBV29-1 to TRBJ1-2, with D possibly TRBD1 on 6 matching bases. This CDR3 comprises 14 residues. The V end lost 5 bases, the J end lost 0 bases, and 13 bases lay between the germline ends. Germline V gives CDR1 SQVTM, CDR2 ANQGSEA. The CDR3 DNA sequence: TGCAGCGTTTCCCGGGACACCTCTAACTATGGCTACACCTTC. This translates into CSVSRDTSNYGYTF. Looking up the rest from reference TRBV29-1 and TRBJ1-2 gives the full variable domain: SAVISQKPSRDICQRGTSLTIQCQVDSQVTMMFWYRQQPGQSLTLIATANQGSEATYESGFVIDKFPISRPNLTFSTLTVSNMSPEDSSIYLCSVSRDTSNYGYTFGSGTRLTVV.

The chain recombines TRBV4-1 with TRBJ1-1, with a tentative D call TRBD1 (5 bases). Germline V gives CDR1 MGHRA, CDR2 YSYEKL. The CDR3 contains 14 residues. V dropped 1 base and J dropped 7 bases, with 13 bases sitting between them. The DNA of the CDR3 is TGCGCCAGCAGCCAAGTCGGCAGGGTAGATGAAGCTTTCTTT. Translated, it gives CASSQVGRVDEAFF.

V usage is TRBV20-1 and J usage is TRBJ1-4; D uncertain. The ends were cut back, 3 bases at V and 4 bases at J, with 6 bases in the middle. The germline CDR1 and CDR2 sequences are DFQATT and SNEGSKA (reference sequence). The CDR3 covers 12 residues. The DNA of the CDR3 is TGCAGTGCTAGGGACTTTAATGAAAAACTGTTTTTT. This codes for CSARDFNEKLFF.

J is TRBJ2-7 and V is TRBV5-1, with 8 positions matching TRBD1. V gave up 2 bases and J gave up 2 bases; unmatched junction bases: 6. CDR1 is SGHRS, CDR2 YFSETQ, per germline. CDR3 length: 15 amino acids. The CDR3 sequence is CASSFSGTGPYEQYF. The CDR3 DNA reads TGCGCCAGCAGCTTTTCCGGGACAGGCCCCTACGAGCAGTACTTC. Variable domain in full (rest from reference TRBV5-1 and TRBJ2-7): KAGVTQTPRYLIKTRGQQVTLSCSPISGHRSVSWYQQTPGQGLQFLFEYFSETQRNKGNFPGRFSGRQFSNSRSEMNVSTLELGDSALYLCASSFSGTGPYEQYFGPGTRLTVT.

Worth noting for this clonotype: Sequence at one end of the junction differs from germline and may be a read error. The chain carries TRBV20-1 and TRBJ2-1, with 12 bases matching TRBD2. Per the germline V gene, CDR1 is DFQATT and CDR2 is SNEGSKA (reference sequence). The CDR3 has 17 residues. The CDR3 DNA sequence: TGCAGCGCTAGGGCGCTAGCGGGAGGGAGATCCTACAATGAGCAGTTCTTC. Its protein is CSARALAGGRSYNEQFF.

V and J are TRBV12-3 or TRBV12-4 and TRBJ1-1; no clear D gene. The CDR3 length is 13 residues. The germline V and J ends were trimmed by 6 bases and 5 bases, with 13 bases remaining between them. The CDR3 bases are TGTGCCAGCAGGCCAATAAGGGATACTGAAGCTTTCTTT. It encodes CASRPIRDTEAFF.

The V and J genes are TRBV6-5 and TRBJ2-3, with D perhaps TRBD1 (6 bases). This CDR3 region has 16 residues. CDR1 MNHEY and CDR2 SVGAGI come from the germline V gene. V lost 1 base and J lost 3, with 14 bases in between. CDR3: CASSYWGPRRTDTQYF. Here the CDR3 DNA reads TGTGCCAGCAGTTACTGGGGGCCCCGGAGGACAGATACGCAGTATTTT.

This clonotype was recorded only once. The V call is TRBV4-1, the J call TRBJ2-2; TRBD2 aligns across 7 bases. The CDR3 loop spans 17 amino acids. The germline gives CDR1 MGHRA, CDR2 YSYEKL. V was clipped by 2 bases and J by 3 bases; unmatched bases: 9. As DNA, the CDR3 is TGCGCCAGCAGCCAACGACTAGCCTTCTGGGACACCGGGGAGCTGTTTTTT. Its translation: CASSQRLAFWDTGELFF.

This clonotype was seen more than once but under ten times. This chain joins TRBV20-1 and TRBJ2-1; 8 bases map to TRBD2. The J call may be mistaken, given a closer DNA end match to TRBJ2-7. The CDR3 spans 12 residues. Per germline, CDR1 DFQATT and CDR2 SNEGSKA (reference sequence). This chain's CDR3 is CSAGAGDNEQYF. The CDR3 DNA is TGCAGTGCTGGAGCGGGAGACAATGAGCAGTACTTC.

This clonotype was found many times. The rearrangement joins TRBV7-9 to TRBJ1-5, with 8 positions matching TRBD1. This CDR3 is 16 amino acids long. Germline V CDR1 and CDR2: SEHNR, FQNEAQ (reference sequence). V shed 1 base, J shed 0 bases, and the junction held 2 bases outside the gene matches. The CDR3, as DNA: TGTGCCAGCAGCTTAGGGACAGGGAATAGCAATCAGCCCCAGCATTTT. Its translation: CASSLGTGNSNQPQHF.

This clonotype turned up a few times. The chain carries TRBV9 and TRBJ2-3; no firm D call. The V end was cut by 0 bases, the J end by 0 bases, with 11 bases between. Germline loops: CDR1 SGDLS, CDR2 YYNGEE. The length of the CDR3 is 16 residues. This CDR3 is CASSVVRLVSTDTQYF. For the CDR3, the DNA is TGTGCCAGCAGCGTAGTGAGGCTAGTTAGCACAGATACGCAGTATTTT.

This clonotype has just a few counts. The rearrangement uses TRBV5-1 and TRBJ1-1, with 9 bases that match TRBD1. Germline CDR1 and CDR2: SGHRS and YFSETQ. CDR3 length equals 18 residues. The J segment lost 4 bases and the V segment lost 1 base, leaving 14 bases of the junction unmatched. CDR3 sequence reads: CASSLPNRGRNSSTEAFF. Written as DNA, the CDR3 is TGCGCCAGCAGCTTGCCGAACAGGGGGCGAAATAGTAGCACTGAAGCTTTCTTT.

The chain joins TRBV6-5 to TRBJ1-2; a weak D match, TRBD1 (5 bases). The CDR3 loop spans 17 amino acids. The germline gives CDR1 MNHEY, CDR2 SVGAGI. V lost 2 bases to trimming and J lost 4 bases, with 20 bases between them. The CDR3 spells CASSYAPWGSLLYGYTF. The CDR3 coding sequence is TGTGCCAGCAGTTACGCCCCCTGGGGCAGCCTTCTCTATGGCTACACCTTC.

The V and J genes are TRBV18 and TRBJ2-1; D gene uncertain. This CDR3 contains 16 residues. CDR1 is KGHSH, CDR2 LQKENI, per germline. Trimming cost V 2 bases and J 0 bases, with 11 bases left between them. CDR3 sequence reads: CASSPTVGSSYNEQFF. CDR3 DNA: TGTGCCAGCTCACCAACGGTGGGCAGCTCCTACAATGAGCAGTTCTTC.

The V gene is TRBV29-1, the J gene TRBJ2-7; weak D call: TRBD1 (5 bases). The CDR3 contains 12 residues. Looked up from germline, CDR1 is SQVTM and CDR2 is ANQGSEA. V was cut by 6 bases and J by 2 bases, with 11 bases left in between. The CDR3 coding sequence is TGCAGCGTCAGGGATCCCCCCTACGAGCAGTACTTC. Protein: CSVRDPPYEQYF.

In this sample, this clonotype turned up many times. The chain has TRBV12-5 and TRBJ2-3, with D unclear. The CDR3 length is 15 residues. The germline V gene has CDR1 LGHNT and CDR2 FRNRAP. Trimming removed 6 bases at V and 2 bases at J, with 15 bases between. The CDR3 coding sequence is TGTGCTAGTGGAAAAGGACCCCCCTTCACAGATACGCAGTATTTT. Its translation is CASGKGPPFTDTQYF.